These 19 T cell receptor beta chains share one sample of origin, sequenced in a study of blood T cell repertoires in COVID-19. The assay was immunoSEQ multiplex PCR, and TCRdb's table has in-frame clones only and misses some. The sample consists of approximately 310,000 clones, about 89% of them appearing once. The sample consisted of PBMCs or T cells enriched from blood (not recorded which). These TCRs come from a man aged 55 to 70 who had recovered from COVID-19.

V gene TRBV7-2 combines with J gene TRBJ1-2, with D uncertain. From germline, CDR1 is SGHTA and CDR2 FQGNSA. There are 13 residues in the CDR3. V lost 1 base and J lost 8, with 11 bases in between. CDR3 in amino acids: CASSLDGRVGYTF. CDR3 bases: TGTGCCAGCAGCTTAGATGGGAGGGTCGGCTACACCTTC.

This chain links TRBV24-1 with TRBJ1-1; D unresolved. V was pared by 1 base and J by 8 bases, with 10 bases between. CDR3 length: 13 amino acids. Germline V gene data show CDR1 as KGHDR and CDR2 as SFDVKD. The CDR3 sequence: CATSDFGVGEAFF. The DNA for the CDR3 is TGTGCCACCAGTGATTTCGGGGTGGGAGAAGCTTTCTTT.

This clone has a single count. The rearrangement joins TRBV18 to TRBJ1-5; the D gene is possibly TRBD1 (6 bases). The V gene's germline CDR1 is KGHSH and CDR2 LQKENI. The CDR3 runs 16 residues. The ends were cut back, 2 bases at V and 0 bases at J, with 11 bases in the middle. The CDR3 spells CASSPFGGHSNQPQHF. The CDR3 bases are TGTGCCAGCTCACCATTCGGGGGGCATAGCAATCAGCCCCAGCATTTT.

This clone appeared a single time. V is TRBV28 and J is TRBJ1-2; D gene ambiguous. The CDR3 runs to 14 residues. Germline V CDR1 and CDR2: MDHEN, SYDVKM. Trimming removed 8 bases at V and 5 bases at J, with 18 bases between. In DNA, the CDR3 is TGTGCCAGCTACTTGGGCCAGACGAATTATGGCTACACCTTC. It codes for CASYLGQTNYGYTF.

The chain has TRBV29-1 and TRBJ2-7; 9 bases agree with TRBD1. There are 14 residues in the CDR3. Germline CDR1 SQVTM, CDR2 ANQGSEA. V was pared by 5 bases and J by 5 bases, with 10 bases of the junction left unmatched. The CDR3 DNA reads TGCAGCGTTTTAGACAGGGGGACGGTCGACGAGCAGTACTTC. Translating gives CSVLDRGTVDEQYF.

The CDR3 DNA reads as TGTGCCAGCAGCTTAGCGCCAGCGGGAGGCCGAGAGACCCAGTACTTC. Its translation is CASSLAPAGGRETQYF. V is TRBV7-2 and J is TRBJ2-5; TRBD2 matches 9 bases. The trim removed 0 bases at V and 4 bases at J, leaving 6 bases unmatched. This CDR3 has 16 amino acids. Germline V gives CDR1 SGHTA, CDR2 FQGNSA.

CDR3 in DNA: TGTGCCAGCAGTCTCCGGACAGGGAATCTTAACTATGGCTACACCTTC. Translating gives CASSLRTGNLNYGYTF. V usage is TRBV27 and J usage is TRBJ1-2; 8 bases fit TRBD1. The CDR3 sequence is 16 residues long. Germline trimming cut 5 bases from V and 1 base from J; bases unmatched to any gene: 9. Germline CDR1 reads MNHEY; CDR2 reads SMNVEV (reference sequence).

The gene calls are TRBV6-2 or TRBV6-3 and TRBJ1-4; D uncertain. Deletions cut 0 bases from V and 8 bases from J, with 13 bases between. Germline V gene sequence: CDR1 MNHEY, CDR2 SVGEGT. The length of the CDR3 is 15 residues. CDR3 bases: TGTGCCAGCAGTTACTCAAAACCGCTAAACGAAAAACTGTTTTTT. Translated, it gives CASSYSKPLNEKLFF.

This chain connects TRBV5-1 to TRBJ1-1; 10 bases align to TRBD1. Germline loops: CDR1 SGHRS, CDR2 YFSETQ. This CDR3 is 14 amino acids long. The J segment lost 2 bases and the V segment lost 4 bases, leaving 2 bases of the junction unmatched. The CDR3 DNA reads as TGCGCCAGCAGCAGGGACAGGGGCAACACTGAAGCTTTCTTT. It specifies CASSRDRGNTEAFF.

The V and J genes are TRBV2 and TRBJ2-5; possibly TRBD1 for D (5 bases). The V gene lost 6 bases and the J gene lost 4 bases, with 12 bases spanning the gap. The CDR3 length is 13 residues. Per the germline V gene, CDR1 is SNHLY and CDR2 is FYNNEI. The CDR3 sequence is CASSARGLETQYF. Written as DNA, the CDR3 is TGTGCCAGCAGCGCAAGGGGCTTAGAGACCCAGTACTTC.

This chain links TRBV15 with TRBJ2-1; 9 nucleotides agree with TRBD1. Germline CDR1 is LNHNV and CDR2 is YYDKDF (reference sequence). V trimming: 1 base; J trimming: 9 bases; junction bases outside the gene matches: 7. The CDR3 consists of 15 residues. Here the CDR3 reads CATSRGGTGFGEQFF. DNA for the CDR3: TGTGCCACCAGCAGAGGCGGGACAGGGTTCGGTGAGCAGTTCTTC. The full variable domain, completed using reference TRBV15 and TRBJ2-1, is DAMVIQNPRYQVTQFGKPVTLSCSQTLNHNVMYWYQQKSSQAPKLLFHYYDKDFNNEADTPDNFQSRRPNTSFCFLDIRSPGLGDTAMYLCATSRGGTGFGEQFFGPGTRLTVL.

This clone has only one observation. The chain recombines TRBV7-2 with TRBJ2-7, with D possibly being TRBD1 (6 bases). Germline V CDR1 and CDR2: SGHTA, FQGNSA. V lost 4 bases and J 6 bases, leaving 16 bases between the germline ends. CDR3 length: 14 amino acids. As DNA, the CDR3 is TGTGCCAGCAGCTCACGCAGGGGATCTGGCGAGCAGTACTTC. This sequence encodes CASSSRRGSGEQYF.

The gene calls are TRBV28 and TRBJ1-1; weak D call: TRBD1 (6 bases). The V and J ends lost 7 bases and 6 bases respectively, with 18 bases between them. The CDR3 extends over 14 amino acids. Germline V lookup: CDR1 MDHEN, CDR2 SYDVKM. CDR3 DNA: TGTGCCAGCAATTCGGTCGGGTCAGGGGCTGAAGCTTTCTTT. This encodes CASNSVGSGAEAFF.

The gene calls are TRBV2 and TRBJ2-1; a weak D match, TRBD1 (6 bases). CDR3 length equals 12 residues. The V end was cut by 6 bases, the J end by 10 bases, with 13 bases between. CDR1 and CDR2 from the germline V gene are SNHLY and FYNNEI. DNA for the CDR3: TGTGCCAGCAGCTTTACTAGGGGGGAGCAGTTCTTC. Translated, it gives CASSFTRGEQFF.

V usage is TRBV7-2 and J usage is TRBJ1-4, with 9 bases matching TRBD1. Trimming at V came to 5 bases and at J to 7 bases, leaving 11 bases not matched to a gene. The CDR3 extends over 16 amino acids. The germline CDR1 and CDR2 sequences are SGHTA and FQGNSA. The chain's CDR3 is CASSPAQGAPREKLFF. The CDR3 region has the DNA TGTGCCAGCAGCCCGGCACAGGGGGCGCCCCGTGAAAAACTGTTTTTT.

This chain connects TRBV27 to TRBJ2-1; 10 bases match TRBD2. Germline CDR1 reads MNHEY; CDR2 reads SMNVEV (reference sequence). The length of the CDR3 is 16 residues. V trimming: 0 bases; J trimming: 8 bases; junction bases outside the gene matches: 7. CDR3 DNA: TGTGCCAGCAGTTTATCTGCTAGCGGGAGATGGTATGAGCAGTTCTTC. Amino acids: CASSLSASGRWYEQFF.

This rearrangement joins TRBV11-2 to TRBJ2-5, with D unresolved. The ends were cut back, 3 bases at V and 1 base at J, with 9 bases in the middle. The CDR3 consists of 14 residues. Germline values: CDR1 SGHAT, CDR2 FQNNGV. CDR3 in amino acids: CASSFTTFQETQYF. In nucleotides, the CDR3 is TGTGCCAGCAGCTTCACTACATTCCAAGAGACCCAGTACTTC.

This clone was detected only a few times. The chain employs TRBV3-1 (or the pseudogene TRBV3-2) and TRBJ2-5, with TRBD1 matching 7 bases. The J segment lost 5 bases and the V segment lost 2 bases, leaving 14 bases of the junction unmatched. The V gene's germline CDR1 is LGHDT and CDR2 YNNKEL (reference sequence). The CDR3 extends over 17 amino acids. CDR3 nucleotides: TGTGCCAGCAGCCAACAAACTGGGCAGGGGGTGGAGGAGACCCAGTACTTC. This encodes CASSQQTGQGVEETQYF.

The chain employs TRBV7-2 and TRBJ2-1; 13 nucleotides agree with TRBD2. The junction had 6 bases not matched to a gene; V was cut back by 0 bases and J by 7 bases. The CDR3 is made up of 17 amino acids. The germline V gene encodes CDR1 SGHTA and CDR2 FQGNSA. The CDR3 is CASSLAGPTSGRNEQFF. The CDR3 bases are TGTGCCAGCAGCTTAGCGGGGCCGACTAGCGGGAGGAATGAGCAGTTCTTC.